This TCR beta chain appears in the sequencing data of a study of blood T cell repertoires in COVID-19. V lost 8 bases and J lost 3, with 14 bases in between. CDR1 is SNHLY and CDR2 is FYNNEI in the germline V gene. The CDR3 runs to 14 residues. Here immunoSEQ multiplex PCR was the method, and the copy in TCRdb shows in-frame clones only, minus some. The sample lists 250,000 to 400,000 clones, almost 90% seen once, with less than 3.5% in the top ten. Sequencing was carried out using peripheral blood. The sequence was obtained from a woman in her twenties or thirties with COVID-19, enrolled during active disease. The rearrangement joins TRBV2 to TRBJ1-5, with D perhaps matching TRBD1 (5 bases). As DNA, the CDR3 is TGTGCCAGCCGCCAAACGACAGACAATCAGCCCCAGCATTTT. Translation: CASRQTTDNQPQHF. Based on the CDR3 plus reference TRBV2 and TRBJ1-5, the full variable domain is EPEVTQTPSHQVTQMGQEVILRCVPISNHLYFYWYRQILGQKVEFLVSFYNNEISEKSEIFDDQFSVERPDGSNFTLKIRSTKLEDSAMYFCASRQTTDNQPQHFGDGTRLSIL.